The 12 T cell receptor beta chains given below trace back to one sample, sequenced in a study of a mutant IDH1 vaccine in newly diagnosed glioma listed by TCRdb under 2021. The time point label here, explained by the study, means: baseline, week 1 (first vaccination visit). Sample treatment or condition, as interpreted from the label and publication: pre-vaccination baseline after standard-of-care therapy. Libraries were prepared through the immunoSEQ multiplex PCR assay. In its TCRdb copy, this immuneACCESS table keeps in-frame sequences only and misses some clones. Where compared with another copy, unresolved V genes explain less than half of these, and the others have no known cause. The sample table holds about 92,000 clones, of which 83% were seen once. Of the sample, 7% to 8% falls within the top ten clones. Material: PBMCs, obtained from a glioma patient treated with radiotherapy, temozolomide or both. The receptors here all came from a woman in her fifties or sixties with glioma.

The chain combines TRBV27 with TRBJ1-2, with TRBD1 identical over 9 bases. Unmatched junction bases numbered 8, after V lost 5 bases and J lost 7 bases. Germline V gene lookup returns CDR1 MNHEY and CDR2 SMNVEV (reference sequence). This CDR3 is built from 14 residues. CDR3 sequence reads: CASSGGTGSVGYTF. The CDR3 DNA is TGTGCCAGCAGTGGAGGGACAGGGTCGGTTGGCTACACCTTC.

The chain's CDR3 is CASSVQGSRTEAFF. The CDR3 region has the DNA TGCGCCAGCAGCGTACAGGGGAGCCGGACTGAAGCTTTCTTT. This chain uses TRBV4-1 with TRBJ1-1; 7 positions match TRBD1. Trimming at V came to 5 bases and at J to 5 bases, leaving 8 bases not matched to a gene. This CDR3 region has 14 residues. CDR1 is MGHRA, CDR2 YSYEKL, per germline.

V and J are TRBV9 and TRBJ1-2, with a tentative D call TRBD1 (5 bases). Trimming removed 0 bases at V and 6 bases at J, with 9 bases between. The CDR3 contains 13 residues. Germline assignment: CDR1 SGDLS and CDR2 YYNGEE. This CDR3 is CASSVAGGNGYTF. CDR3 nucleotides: TGTGCCAGCAGCGTAGCTGGGGGTAATGGCTACACCTTC.

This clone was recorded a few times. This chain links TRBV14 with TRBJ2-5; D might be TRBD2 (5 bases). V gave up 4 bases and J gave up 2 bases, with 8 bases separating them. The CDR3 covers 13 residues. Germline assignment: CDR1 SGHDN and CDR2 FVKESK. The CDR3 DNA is TGTGCCAGCAGCCGGCGGACTCAAGAGACCCAGTACTTC. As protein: CASSRRTQETQYF. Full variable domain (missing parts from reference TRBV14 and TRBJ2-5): EAGVTQFPSHSVIEKGQTVTLRCDPISGHDNLYWYRRVMGKEIKFLLHFVKESKQDESGMPNNRFLAERTGGTYSTLKVQPAELEDSGVYFCASSRRTQETQYFGPGTRLLVL.

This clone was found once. CDR3 coding DNA: TGTGCCAGCAGTTACTCCCGACGCAACACCGGGGAGCTGTTTTTT. Amino acids: CASSYSRRNTGELFF. V usage is TRBV6-5 and J usage is TRBJ2-2; no definite D call. V lost 0 bases and J 2 bases, leaving 7 bases between the germline ends. This CDR3 has 15 residues. Germline CDR1 reads MNHEY; CDR2 reads SVGAGI.

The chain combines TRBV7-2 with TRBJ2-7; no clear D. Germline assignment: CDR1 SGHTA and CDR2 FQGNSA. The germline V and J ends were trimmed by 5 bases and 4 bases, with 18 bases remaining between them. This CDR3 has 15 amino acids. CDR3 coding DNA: TGTGCCAGCAGCCCCAGTGGAACTGCCCTTTACGAGCAGTACTTC. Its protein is CASSPSGTALYEQYF.

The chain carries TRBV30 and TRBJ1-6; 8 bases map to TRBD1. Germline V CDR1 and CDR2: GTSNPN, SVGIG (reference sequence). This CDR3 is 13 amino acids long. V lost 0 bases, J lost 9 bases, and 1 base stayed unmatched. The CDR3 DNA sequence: TGTGCCTGGAGTGTAACAGGGGGTTCACCCCTCCACTTT. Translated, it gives CAWSVTGGSPLHF. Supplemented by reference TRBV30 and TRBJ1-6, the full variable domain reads SQTIHQWPATLVQPVGSPLSLECTVEGTSNPNLYWYRQAAGRGLQLLFYSVGIGQISSEVPQNLSASRPQDRQFILSSKKLLLSDSGFYLCAWSVTGGSPLHFGNGTRLTVT.

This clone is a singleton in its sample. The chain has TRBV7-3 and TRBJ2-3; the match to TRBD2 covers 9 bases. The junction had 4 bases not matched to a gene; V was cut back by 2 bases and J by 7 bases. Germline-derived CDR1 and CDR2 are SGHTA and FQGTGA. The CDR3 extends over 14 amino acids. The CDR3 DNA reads TGTGCCAGCAGCTTAGAGGCGGGGGGGAATACGCAGTATTTT. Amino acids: CASSLEAGGNTQYF.

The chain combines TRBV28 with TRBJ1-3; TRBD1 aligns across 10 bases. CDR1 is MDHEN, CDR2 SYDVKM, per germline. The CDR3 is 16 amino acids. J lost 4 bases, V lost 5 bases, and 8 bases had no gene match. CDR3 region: CASSPGDRGLGNTIYF. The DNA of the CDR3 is TGTGCCAGCAGTCCTGGGGACAGGGGTTTAGGAAACACCATATATTTT.

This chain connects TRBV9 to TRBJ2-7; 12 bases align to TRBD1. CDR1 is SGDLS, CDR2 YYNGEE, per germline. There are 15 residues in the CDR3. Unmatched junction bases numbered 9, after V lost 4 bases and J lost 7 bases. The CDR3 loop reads CASSQRGQGAREQYF. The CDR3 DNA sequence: TGTGCCAGCAGCCAGCGGGGACAGGGGGCGCGAGAGCAGTACTTC. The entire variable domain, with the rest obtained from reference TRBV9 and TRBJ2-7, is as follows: DSGVTQTPKHLITATGQRVTLRCSPRSGDLSVYWYQQSLDQGLQFLIQYYNGEERAKGNILERFSAQQFPDLHSELNLSSLELGDSALYFCASSQRGQGAREQYFGPGTRLTVT.

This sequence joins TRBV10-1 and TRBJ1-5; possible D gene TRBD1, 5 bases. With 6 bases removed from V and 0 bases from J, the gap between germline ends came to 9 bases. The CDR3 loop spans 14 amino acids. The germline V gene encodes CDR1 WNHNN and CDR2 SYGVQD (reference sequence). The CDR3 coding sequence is TGCGCCAGCAGCGCAGGGATTAGCAATCAGCCCCAGCATTTT. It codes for CASSAGISNQPQHF.

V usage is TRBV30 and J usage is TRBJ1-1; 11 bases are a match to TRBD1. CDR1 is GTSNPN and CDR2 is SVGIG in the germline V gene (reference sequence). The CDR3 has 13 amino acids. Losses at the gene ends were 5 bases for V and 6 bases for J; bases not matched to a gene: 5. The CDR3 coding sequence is TGTGCCTGGTTGGAGGGACAGGGGGCTGAAGCTTTCTTT. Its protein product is CAWLEGQGAEAFF.